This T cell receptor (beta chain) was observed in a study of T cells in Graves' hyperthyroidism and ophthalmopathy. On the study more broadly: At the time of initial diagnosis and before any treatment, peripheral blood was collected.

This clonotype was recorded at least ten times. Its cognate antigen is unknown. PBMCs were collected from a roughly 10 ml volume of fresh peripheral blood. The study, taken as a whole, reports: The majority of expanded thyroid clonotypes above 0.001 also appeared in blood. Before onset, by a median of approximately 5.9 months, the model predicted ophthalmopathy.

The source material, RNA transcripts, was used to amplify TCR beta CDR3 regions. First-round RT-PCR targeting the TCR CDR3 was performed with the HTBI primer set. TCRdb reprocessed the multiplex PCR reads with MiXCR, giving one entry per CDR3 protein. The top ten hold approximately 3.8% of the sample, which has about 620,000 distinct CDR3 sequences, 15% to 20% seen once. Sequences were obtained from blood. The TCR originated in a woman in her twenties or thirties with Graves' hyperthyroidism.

The CDR3 is CATSDTGTGFAEQYF. CDR3 DNA: TGTGCCACCAGTGACACCGGGACAGGGTTTGCCGAGCAGTACTTC. The J gene is TRBJ2-7, the V gene TRBV24-1, with 9 positions matching TRBD1. J was trimmed by 6 bases and V by 4 bases; bases with no gene match: 9. The CDR3 loop spans 15 amino acids. Per germline, CDR1 KGHDR and CDR2 SFDVKD.